This T cell receptor (beta chain) was sequenced for a study of T cell responses to AZD1222 COVID-19 vaccine. V trimming: 5 bases; J trimming: 7 bases; junction bases outside the gene matches: 10. The CDR3 has 14 amino acids. The germline V gene encodes CDR1 GTSNPN and CDR2 SVGIG (reference sequence). Assay used: immunoSEQ multiplex PCR; TCRdb lists only in-frame clones, some missing. The sample consists of 140,000 to 150,000 clones, more than 85% of them appearing once. The J gene is TRBJ1-5, the V gene TRBV30, with 8 nucleotides matching TRBD1. This clonotype was sampled from an adult in good health. The source was peripheral blood, collected on day 0 of AZD1222 vaccination. The CDR3 reads CAWAGQGSGQPQHF. The CDR3 nucleotides are TGTGCCTGGGCCGGACAGGGTTCGGGACAGCCCCAGCATTTT.